These 7 T cell receptor beta chains share one sample of origin, sequenced in a study of identical twins. TCRdb ran MiXCR on the 5' RACE reads and lists one entry per CDR3 protein. The table includes hundreds of thousands of distinct CDR3 sequences, roughly 20% detected once. This sample was also put to use in a study of T cells expressing NK-cell markers.

Sequencing input: PBMCs. The receptors shown here come from a woman between 18 and 30 years old in good health.

This clonotype occurred many times. The chain uses TRBV6-5 and TRBJ2-2; D remains unclear. The CDR3 totals 12 residues. Germline CDR1 and CDR2: MNHEY and SVGAGI. V was cut by 8 bases and J by 6 bases, with 10 bases left in between. In nucleotides, the CDR3 is TGTGCCAGCGGCCTACCGCCCGGGGAGCTGTTTTTT. Its translation: CASGLPPGELFF.

This chain connects TRBV5-1 to TRBJ1-1; unclear D gene. This CDR3 contains 14 residues. V was trimmed by 1 base and J by 4 bases, leaving 11 bases between them. Germline V gives CDR1 SGHRS, CDR2 YFSETQ. The CDR3 protein is CASSLRPGVTEAFF. As DNA, the CDR3 is TGCGCCAGCAGCTTGAGGCCCGGAGTCACTGAAGCTTTCTTT.

V is TRBV7-2 and J is TRBJ2-5, with D possibly being TRBD2 (6 bases). The CDR3 is made up of 13 amino acids. Germline CDR1 and CDR2: SGHTA and FQGNSA. V was trimmed by 6 bases and J by 5 bases, leaving 13 bases between them. CDR3 coding DNA: TGTGCCAGCAGGAGGACTACCAGCGAGACCCAGTACTTC. It translates to CASRRTTSETQYF.

The rearrangement joins TRBV4-1 to TRBJ2-7; 12 nucleotides align to TRBD2. The CDR3 has 16 amino acids. Germline V gene sequence: CDR1 MGHRA, CDR2 YSYEKL. With 1 base clipped from V and 2 bases from J, the junction kept 3 bases outside the gene matches. CDR3 in amino acids: CASSQALAGGPYEQYF. The CDR3 DNA sequence: TGCGCCAGCAGCCAAGCGCTAGCGGGAGGGCCCTACGAGCAGTACTTC.

A few counts support this clonotype. This sequence joins TRBV5-1 and TRBJ2-1; D uncertain. V was clipped by 3 bases and J by 0 bases, with 7 bases between them. The germline gives CDR1 SGHRS, CDR2 YFSETQ. The CDR3 runs 14 residues. CDR3 bases: TGCGCCAGCAGCTATGGCGACTCCTACAATGAGCAGTTCTTC. Its protein is CASSYGDSYNEQFF.

V usage is TRBV7-9 and J usage is TRBJ2-1; 11 positions agree with TRBD2. Per germline, CDR1 SEHNR and CDR2 FQNEAQ (reference sequence). V shed 1 base and J 6 bases; nucleotides not matched to a gene: 2. The CDR3 contains 15 residues. DNA for the CDR3: TGTGCCAGCAGCTTAGAGACTAGCGGGACCAATGAGCAGTTCTTC. Its protein is CASSLETSGTNEQFF.

The V call is TRBV7-8, the J call TRBJ1-5; D unresolved. The CDR3 runs to 14 residues. V shed 3 bases and J shed 2 bases, with 8 bases lying between them. Germline assignment: CDR1 SGHVS and CDR2 FQNEAQ. CDR3 protein: CASSFLIGNQPQHF. The CDR3 DNA sequence: TGTGCCAGCAGCTTTTTGATAGGCAATCAGCCCCAGCATTTT.